A single sample gave rise to the 29 T cell receptor beta chains below, sequenced in a study of cytomegalovirus exposure and HLA in healthy donors. It was with 60 Vbeta and 13 Jbeta primers that the PCR ran. Sequenced by immunoSEQ multiplex PCR; TCRdb stores in-frame clones only, minus some. The table records fewer than 80,000 clones, under 80% of them present only once. The sequenced sample consisted of PBMCs. These receptors all stem from a woman aged 45-60 years in good health and CMV-seropositive.

This clone occurred once. Here the CDR3 reads CASSSRRGAYEQYV. CDR3 DNA sequence: TGTGCCAGCAGCTCAAGGCGGGGGGCGTACGAGCAGTACGTC. The chain uses TRBV5-6 and TRBJ2-7, with TRBD2 matching 8 bases. V shed 3 bases, J shed 4 bases, and the junction held 6 bases outside the gene matches. The CDR3 consists of 14 residues. In germline, CDR1 is SGHDT, CDR2 YYEEEE.

This chain connects TRBV2 to TRBJ1-2, with D possibly matching TRBD1 (6 bases). The germline V and J ends were trimmed by 4 bases and 2 bases, with 14 bases remaining between them. CDR3 length equals 15 residues. In germline, CDR1 is SNHLY, CDR2 FYNNEI. CDR3 nucleotides: TGTGCCAGCAGTGGGGGCAGGGGCTTCAACTATGGCTACACCTTC. Translating gives CASSGGRGFNYGYTF. The full variable domain, rest sourced from reference TRBV2 and TRBJ1-2, is EPEVTQTPSHQVTQMGQEVILRCVPISNHLYFYWYRQILGQKVEFLVSFYNNEISEKSEIFDDQFSVERPDGSNFTLKIRSTKLEDSAMYFCASSGGRGFNYGYTFGSGTRLTVV.

The chain has TRBV28 and TRBJ1-1; unclear D gene. V dropped 7 bases and J dropped 3 bases, with 18 bases sitting between them. The germline V gene encodes CDR1 MDHEN and CDR2 SYDVKM. This CDR3 has 15 residues. The CDR3 loop reads CASTSLGVEDTEAFF. For the CDR3, the DNA is TGTGCCAGCACCTCCTTAGGAGTTGAGGACACTGAAGCTTTCTTT.

This clone was seen a few times. This chain links TRBV13 with TRBJ2-1; TRBD1 matches 9 bases. The CDR3 runs 16 residues. Looked up from germline, CDR1 is PRHDT and CDR2 is FYEKMQ (reference sequence). Losses at the gene ends were 5 bases for V and 8 bases for J; bases not matched to a gene: 13. The DNA of the CDR3 is TGTGCCAGCAGCCCGTCCGGGACAGGGTGGTTCGATGAGCAGTTCTTC. Translating it yields CASSPSGTGWFDEQFF.

As to this clone: This sample also contains other DNA sequences that code for the same CDR3. The chain has TRBV23-1 and TRBJ1-6; 11 bases fit TRBD1. TRBV23-1 qualifies as an ORF whose function is uncertain. V was clipped by 7 bases and J by 7 bases; unmatched bases: 9. There are 16 residues in the CDR3. In DNA, the CDR3 is TGCGCCAGCACCATCGGGACAGGGGGGGAAAATTCACCCCTCCACTTT. It encodes CASTIGTGGENSPLHF.

The chain recombines TRBV28 with TRBJ2-7; 8 nucleotides agree with TRBD1. The CDR3 extends over 15 amino acids. Looked up from germline, CDR1 is MDHEN and CDR2 is SYDVKM. V gave up 6 bases and J gave up 2 bases; unmatched junction bases: 9. The CDR3 DNA reads as TGTGCCAGCAGGGAAGGCGGACAGGGAGCCTACGAGCAGTACTTC. As protein: CASREGGQGAYEQYF.

V and J are TRBV4-1 and TRBJ1-1; 7 bases agree with TRBD1. Germline V gene lookup returns CDR1 MGHRA and CDR2 YSYEKL. The CDR3 has 15 residues. V gave up 4 bases and J gave up 2 bases; unmatched junction bases: 7. The CDR3 sequence: CASSPVQGSNTEAFF. As DNA, the CDR3 is TGCGCCAGCAGCCCCGTACAGGGGAGCAACACTGAAGCTTTCTTT.

The V gene is TRBV6-5, the J gene TRBJ1-2; the D is unclear. From germline, CDR1 is MNHEY and CDR2 SVGAGI. Trimming cost V 9 bases and J 5 bases, with 13 bases left between them. The CDR3 totals 12 residues. CDR3 in amino acids: CASMTTEYGYTF. DNA of the CDR3: TGTGCCAGTATGACGACGGAGTATGGCTACACCTTC.

The genes are TRBV2 and TRBJ2-3; 8 bases fit TRBD2. This CDR3 is 17 amino acids long. V lost 2 bases, J lost 7 bases, and 14 bases stayed unmatched. The V gene's germline CDR1 is SNHLY and CDR2 FYNNEI. This CDR3 is CASSERSSGAESYTQYF. The CDR3 coding sequence is TGTGCCAGCAGTGAACGGAGTAGCGGGGCTGAGTCCTATACGCAGTATTTT. Drawing the rest from reference TRBV2 and TRBJ2-3, the complete variable domain is EPEVTQTPSHQVTQMGQEVILRCVPISNHLYFYWYRQILGQKVEFLVSFYNNEISEKSEIFDDQFSVERPDGSNFTLKIRSTKLEDSAMYFCASSERSSGAESYTQYFGPGTRLTVL.

V and J are TRBV6-1 and TRBJ1-1; D perhaps matches TRBD1 (5 bases). The germline V and J ends were trimmed by 10 bases and 11 bases, with 17 bases remaining between them. This CDR3 comprises 11 residues. CDR1 is MNHNS and CDR2 is SASEGT in the germline V gene. CDR3 residues: CATTLMGGAFF. The CDR3 coding sequence is TGTGCCACCACCTTAATGGGGGGGGCTTTCTTT.

CDR3 coding DNA: TGTGCCAGTGAGCCCGGGACTAGCCCAGATACGCAGTATTTT. It is translated as CASEPGTSPDTQYF. The chain joins TRBV7-9 to TRBJ2-3; 9 bases align to TRBD2. This CDR3 has 14 residues. Trimming cost V 9 bases and J 4 bases; bases outside gene matches: 8. The germline V gene encodes CDR1 SEHNR and CDR2 FQNEAQ (reference sequence).

This clone was picked up one time. The gene calls are TRBV5-4 and TRBJ2-3; no clear D. CDR3 length: 13 amino acids. V dropped 0 bases and J dropped 3 bases, with 5 bases sitting between them. Germline-derived CDR1 and CDR2 are SGHNT and YYREEE (reference sequence). CDR3 protein: CASSLDPTDTQYF. The DNA for the CDR3 is TGTGCCAGCAGCTTGGATCCGACAGATACGCAGTATTTT.

This rearrangement joins TRBV7-9 to TRBJ2-5; tentatively, D is TRBD1 (6 bases). V lost 3 bases, J lost 7 bases, and 18 bases lay in between. Germline V CDR1 and CDR2: SEHNR, FQNEAQ (reference sequence). The CDR3 has 15 residues. This CDR3 reads CASSFSARGVGTQYF. The CDR3 nucleotides read TGTGCCAGCAGCTTTTCGGCCAGGGGCGTGGGGACCCAGTACTTC.

This clone was detected a few times. Here the CDR3 DNA reads TGTGCCAGCAGCGTCGGGACAGGGAGGGCAGAAAAACTGTTTTTT. Translated, it gives CASSVGTGRAEKLFF. The genes are TRBV7-7 and TRBJ1-4; 9 bases fit TRBD1. J lost 8 bases, V lost 5 bases, and 9 bases had no gene match. This CDR3 contains 15 residues. Germline CDR1 SSHAT, CDR2 FNYEAQ (reference sequence).

This clone was seen more than once but under ten times. The CDR3 bases are TGTGCCAGCAGTATCCATCCCCCGCTAGCGGGGGGTTCGTTCTATGAGCAGTTCTTC. This codes for CASSIHPPLAGGSFYEQFF. The J gene is TRBJ2-1, the V gene TRBV28; the match to TRBD2 covers 11 bases. The CDR3 length is 19 residues. With 5 bases clipped from V and 8 bases from J, the junction kept 20 bases outside the gene matches. Germline CDR1 is MDHEN and CDR2 is SYDVKM.

The chain uses TRBV29-1 and TRBJ1-4; 8 bases map to TRBD1. This CDR3 contains 17 residues. V shed 3 bases and J 1 base; nucleotides not matched to a gene: 10. Germline V lookup: CDR1 SQVTM, CDR2 ANQGSEA. The CDR3 sequence is CSVEATGEGGTNEKLFF. The CDR3 DNA sequence: TGCAGCGTTGAGGCGACAGGGGAAGGGGGAACTAATGAAAAACTGTTTTTT.

In this sample, this clone turned up a few times. This chain connects TRBV5-1 to TRBJ1-4; D gene uncertain. The CDR3 contains 15 residues. V was trimmed by 3 bases and J by 0 bases, leaving 9 bases between them. From germline, CDR1 is SGHRS and CDR2 YFSETQ. The CDR3: CASSSSPSTNEKLFF. Here the CDR3 DNA reads TGCGCCAGCAGCTCCTCCCCCTCAACTAATGAAAAACTGTTTTTT.

The count of this clone is one. The genes are TRBV5-1 and TRBJ2-5; a possible D gene is TRBD1 (5 bases). Trimming took off 4 bases at V and 3 bases at J, with 16 bases between the two ends. Germline V gene sequence: CDR1 SGHRS, CDR2 YFSETQ. The CDR3 extends over 15 amino acids. This CDR3 is CASSRYRQREETQYF. The CDR3, as DNA: TGCGCCAGCAGCCGTTACAGACAGCGAGAAGAGACCCAGTACTTC.

This chain connects TRBV5-1 to TRBJ2-3, with D maybe TRBD1 (5 bases). Trimming took off 2 bases at V and 6 bases at J, with 16 bases between the two ends. The CDR3 length is 15 residues. Germline CDR1 and CDR2: SGHRS and YFSETQ. The CDR3 region has the DNA TGCGCCAGCAGCTTATCTCCTCAGGGATTCGATACGCAGTATTTT. As protein: CASSLSPQGFDTQYF.

This clone is classed as medium-sized (0.01 to 0.1%). The genes are TRBV2 and TRBJ2-7; D gene ambiguous. Germline assignment: CDR1 SNHLY and CDR2 FYNNEI. The CDR3 runs to 14 residues. V lost 7 bases to trimming and J lost 0 bases, with 13 bases between them. CDR3 sequence: CASISGLSSYEQYF. Here the CDR3 DNA reads TGTGCCAGCATTTCAGGATTAAGCTCCTACGAGCAGTACTTC.

The chain recombines TRBV28 with TRBJ2-2; D perhaps matches TRBD2 (6 bases). Germline CDR1 reads MDHEN; CDR2 reads SYDVKM. Deletions cut 7 bases from V and 6 bases from J, with 12 bases between. This CDR3 comprises 13 residues. The CDR3 region is CASNVEGPGELFF. CDR3 nucleotide sequence: TGTGCCAGCAACGTGGAGGGGCCCGGGGAGCTGTTTTTT.

The genes are TRBV19 and TRBJ2-7; a weak D match, TRBD1 (6 bases). The CDR3 totals 15 residues. Germline V gene lookup returns CDR1 LNHDA and CDR2 SQIVND (reference sequence). V gave up 3 bases and J gave up 3 bases, with 15 bases separating them. As DNA, the CDR3 is TGTGCCAGTAGTATGGCCATGGGGGCCGACTACGAGCAGTACTTC. It is translated as CASSMAMGADYEQYF.

The table lists this clone with a few counts. The V and J genes are TRBV2 and TRBJ1-1, with D possibly TRBD1 on 5 matching bases. With 10 bases removed from V and 5 bases from J, the gap between germline ends came to 20 bases. The CDR3 totals 14 residues. The germline V gene has CDR1 SNHLY and CDR2 FYNNEI. In nucleotides, the CDR3 is TGTGCCACCCTTTCCGGGACTCAGGGTACTGAAGCTTTCTTT. Its translation is CATLSGTQGTEAFF.

The genes are TRBV28 and TRBJ2-4, with 9 positions matching TRBD1. Trimming cost V 6 bases and J 8 bases; bases outside gene matches: 5. The CDR3 is made up of 13 amino acids. Per the germline V gene, CDR1 is MDHEN and CDR2 is SYDVKM. The CDR3 DNA reads TGTGCCAGCAGCGGGACAGGGCTCGACATTCAGTACTTC. Translation gives CASSGTGLDIQYF.

The gene calls are TRBV5-8 and TRBJ1-6, with 9 positions matching TRBD1. The V segment lost 3 bases and the J segment 7 bases; nucleotides outside the gene matches: 2. CDR3 length: 14 residues. The germline V gene encodes CDR1 SGHTS and CDR2 YDEGEE. The CDR3 protein is CASSYGQGNSPLHF. CDR3 DNA: TGTGCCAGCAGCTACGGACAGGGGAATTCACCCCTCCACTTT.

This clone was counted between two and nine times. The rearrangement joins TRBV7-9 to TRBJ1-5; 9 positions agree with TRBD1. The germline V gene has CDR1 SEHNR and CDR2 FQNEAQ (reference sequence). CDR3 length equals 13 residues. After removal of 7 bases from V and 5 bases from J, the junction contained 3 bases not matched to a gene. CDR3 sequence: CASNRQGDQPQHF. In nucleotides, the CDR3 is TGTGCCAGCAACCGACAGGGGGATCAGCCCCAGCATTTT.

J is TRBJ1-1 and V is TRBV6-6; 9 bases line up with TRBD1. The CDR3 extends over 14 amino acids. Germline CDR1 is MNHNY and CDR2 is SVGAGI (reference sequence). V lost 7 bases and J lost 0; bases outside the gene matches: 3. The CDR3 DNA sequence: TGTGCCAGCAAAGACAGGGGGATGAACACTGAAGCTTTCTTT. It translates to CASKDRGMNTEAFF.

The chain is built from TRBV6-1 and TRBJ2-7; tentatively, D is TRBD1 (5 bases). The ends were cut back, 3 bases at V and 2 bases at J, with 8 bases in the middle. Germline CDR1 reads MNHNS; CDR2 reads SASEGT. The CDR3 consists of 13 residues. The CDR3 nucleotides read TGTGCCAGCAGTGAGACAGTAGCCTACGAGCAGTACTTC. The encoded protein is CASSETVAYEQYF.

This chain uses TRBV5-1 with TRBJ2-7; 8 bases agree with TRBD2. Per germline, CDR1 SGHRS and CDR2 YFSETQ. Unmatched junction bases numbered 15, after V lost 4 bases and J lost 6 bases. This CDR3 is built from 16 residues. The CDR3 loop is CASSADPGTSKSEQYF. The CDR3, as DNA: TGCGCCAGCAGCGCAGATCCCGGGACTAGTAAGTCCGAGCAGTACTTC.